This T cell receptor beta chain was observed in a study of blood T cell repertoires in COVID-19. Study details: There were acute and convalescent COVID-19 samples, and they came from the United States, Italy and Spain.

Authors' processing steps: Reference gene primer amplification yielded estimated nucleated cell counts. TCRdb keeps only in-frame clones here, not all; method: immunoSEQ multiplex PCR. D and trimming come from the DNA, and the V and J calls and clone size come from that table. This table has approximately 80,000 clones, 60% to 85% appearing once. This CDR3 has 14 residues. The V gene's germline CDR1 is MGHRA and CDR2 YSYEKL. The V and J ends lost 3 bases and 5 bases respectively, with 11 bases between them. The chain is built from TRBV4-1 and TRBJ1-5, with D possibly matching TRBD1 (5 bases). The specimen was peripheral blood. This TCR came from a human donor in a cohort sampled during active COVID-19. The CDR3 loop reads CASSQGQGYQPQHF. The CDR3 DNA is TGCGCCAGCAGCCAGGGGCAGGGCTATCAGCCCCAGCATTTT.